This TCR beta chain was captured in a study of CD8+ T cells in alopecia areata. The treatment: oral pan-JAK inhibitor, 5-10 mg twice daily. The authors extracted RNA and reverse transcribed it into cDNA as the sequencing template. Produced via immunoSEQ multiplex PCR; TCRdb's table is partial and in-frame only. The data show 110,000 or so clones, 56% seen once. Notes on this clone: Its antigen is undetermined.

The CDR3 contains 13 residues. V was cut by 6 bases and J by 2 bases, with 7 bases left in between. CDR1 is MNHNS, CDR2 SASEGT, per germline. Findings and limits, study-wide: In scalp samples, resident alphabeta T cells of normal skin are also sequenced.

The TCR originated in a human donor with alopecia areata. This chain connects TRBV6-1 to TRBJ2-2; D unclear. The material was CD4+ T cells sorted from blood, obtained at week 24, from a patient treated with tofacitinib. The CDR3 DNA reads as TGTGCCAGCAGCGCCGTTAACACCGGGGAGCTGTTTTTT. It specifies CASSAVNTGELFF.